Listed below are T cell receptor beta chains from one sample, sequenced in a study of CD8 T cells in Susac syndrome. TCRdb re-called the immunoSEQ multiplex PCR reads with MiXCR, one entry per CDR3 protein. The sample includes approximately 280,000 distinct CDR3 sequences, around 84% of them seen just once. Sample: CD8+ T cells from PBMCs. These receptors originate from a human donor with multiple sclerosis. The CDR3 runs from the conserved cysteine through the conserved F or W. D genes are given only for firm matches. A clone size is listed for some rows: how often the clone was seen (once, few, many), or a class if it is expanded.

v_call	clone_size	d_call	j_call	cdr3_nt	cdr3_aa
TRBV27	once	TRBD2	TRBJ2-1	TGTGCCAGCCGTTTGGCGGGAGGGCTCGGCAATGAGCAGTTCTTC	CASRLAGGLGNEQFF
TRBV12-3/TRBV12-4	.	TRBD1	TRBJ2-5	TGTGCCAGCAGTTTAGGGACAGGGGGCGAGTGGGAGACCCAGTACTTC	CASSLGTGGEWETQYF
TRBV6-6	.	TRBD2	TRBJ2-5	TGTGCCAGCAGTTGGAACCTAGCGGGAGGGCCTGAGACCCAGTACTTC	CASSWNLAGGPETQYF
TRBV6-1	few	.	TRBJ1-1	TGTGCCAGCAGACCCCCCCAGGGGCTGAACACTGAAGCTTTCTTT	CASRPPQGLNTEAFF
TRBV7-3	few	.	TRBJ1-2	TGTGCCAGCAGCTTAGCAGGGGCCTATGGCTACACCTTC	CASSLAGAYGYTF
TRBV18	.	.	TRBJ2-7	TGTGCCAGCTCACCGGGGAAAGGAGGGGGACTCGAGCAGTACTTC	CASSPGKGGGLEQYF
TRBV27	.	TRBD2	TRBJ2-3	TGTGCCAGCAGTTTGCGGGGGGCGAAGGGGATAGATACGCAGTATTTT	CASSLRGAKGIDTQYF
TRBV19	.	.	TRBJ1-1	TGTGCCAGTAGTATTGGGGCAGGGCGGACTGAAGCTTTCTTT	CASSIGAGRTEAFF
TRBV5-1	once	TRBD2	TRBJ2-1	TGCGCCAGCAGCGGGGGCCTACTAGCGGGAGATTCTGATGAGCAGTTCTTC	CASSGGLLAGDSDEQFF
TRBV11-2	.	.	TRBJ2-3	TGTGCCAGCAGCTTAGATCCTGAGCCAGATACGCAGTATTTT	CASSLDPEPDTQYF
TRBV5-5	.	.	TRBJ2-4	TGTGCCAGCAGCCCGGCGATCAAAAACATTCAGTACTTC	CASSPAIKNIQYF
TRBV20-1	.	.	TRBJ2-2	TGCAGTGCTAGGCTACAGCGGAGCGGGGAGCTGTTTTTT	CSARLQRSGELFF
TRBV7-9	once	.	TRBJ2-3	TGTGCCAGCACCAAGCCGGGCGGGATGGGCGACGATACGCAGTATTTT	CASTKPGGMGDDTQYF
TRBV6-1	.	TRBD1	TRBJ2-2	TGTGCCAGCAGTGAAGGACCCTACAGGGGGGCCGGGGAGCTGTTTTTT	CASSEGPYRGAGELFF
TRBV2	.	.	TRBJ1-2	TGTGCCAGCAGTGATGAGGACATAGACTATGGCTACACCTTC	CASSDEDIDYGYTF
TRBV28	.	TRBD2	TRBJ2-3	TGTGCCAGCAGTTCACTGACTAGCGGGAGTTCGGCAGATACGCAGTATTTT	CASSSLTSGSSADTQYF
TRBV29-1	.	.	TRBJ1-1	TGCAGCGCTGTGGAGGGGCTAGCAACTGAAGCTTTCTTT	CSAVEGLATEAFF
TRBV5-6	.	.	TRBJ2-5	TGTGCCAGCAGCTTCTCGGTCGGTTTACAAGAGACCCAGTACTTC	CASSFSVGLQETQYF
TRBV5-1	.	TRBD2	TRBJ2-2	TGCGCCAGCAGCTTGGCTAGCGGGAGGGCCGGCACCGGGGAGCTGTTTTTT	CASSLASGRAGTGELFF
TRBV30	few	TRBD2	TRBJ2-7	TGTGCCTGGAGGGGCGGGAGCTCCTACGAGCAGTACTTC	CAWRGGSSYEQYF
TRBV3-1	.	TRBD2	TRBJ2-7	TGTGCCAGCAGCCAGCGGGAGGGCCGCTACGAGCAGTACTTC	CASSQREGRYEQYF
TRBV2	.	TRBD2	TRBJ2-7	TGTGCCAGCAGTGGGACTAGCAACTACGAGCAGTACTTC	CASSGTSNYEQYF
TRBV29-1	.	TRBD2	TRBJ2-1	TGCAGCGTTGCCCGTAGCGGGAGGTTTAATGAGCAGTTCTTC	CSVARSGRFNEQFF
TRBV3-1	.	.	TRBJ2-7	TGTGCCAGCAGCCAAGTAATCGGAACCTACGAGCAGTACTTC	CASSQVIGTYEQYF
TRBV27	once	.	TRBJ1-2	TGTGCCAGCAGAGGGGAAAGCAGAGGGGGGGGGTGGCGAGGCTACACCTTC	CASRGESRGGGWRGYTF
TRBV6-1	.	.	TRBJ2-7	TGTGCCAGCAGTGCGGTAAGACTACCCTACGAGCAGTACTTC	CASSAVRLPYEQYF
TRBV9	.	.	TRBJ1-2	TGTGCCAGCAGCGTAGCAACAGGGAGAAGTGGCTACACCTTC	CASSVATGRSGYTF
TRBV6-1	few	.	TRBJ1-1	TGTGCCAGCAGGGGGGTGTTGAACACTGAAGCTTTCTTT	CASRGVLNTEAFF
TRBV7-8	once	TRBD1	TRBJ1-2	TGTGCCAGCAGCTTAGCGGCGGGGTCGGGGTGGGACAGGGTCTATGGCTACACCTTC	CASSLAAGSGWDRVYGYTF
TRBV7-9	.	TRBD1	TRBJ2-7	TGTGCCAGCAGCCCCGGGGACAGGGTCGAGCAGTACTTC	CASSPGDRVEQYF
TRBV5-8	.	.	TRBJ1-2	TGTGCCAGCAACCCGACAGACTACTATGGCTACACCTTC	CASNPTDYYGYTF
TRBV11-2	.	.	TRBJ1-2	TGTGCCAGCAGCCGGCCAAACGAGGCTAGCTATGGCTACACCTTC	CASSRPNEASYGYTF
TRBV27	.	.	TRBJ1-3	TGTGCCAGCAGTTTATGGGGAGACTCTGGAAACACCATATATTTT	CASSLWGDSGNTIYF
TRBV9	.	TRBD1	TRBJ1-2	TGTGCCAGCAGCGCCTCAGGGGGGTATGGCTACACCTTC	CASSASGGYGYTF
TRBV27	.	TRBD1	TRBJ1-5	TGTGCCAGCACCTCGACAGGGGGCAATCAGCCCCAGCATTTT	CASTSTGGNQPQHF
TRBV30	.	.	TRBJ2-2	TGTGCCTGGAGTCTCGGAATAGGATCCGGGGAGCTGTTTTTT	CAWSLGIGSGELFF
TRBV2	.	TRBD1	TRBJ2-3	TGTGCCAGCAGTGAATGGACAGGGAGGACAGATACGCAGTATTTT	CASSEWTGRTDTQYF
TRBV7-8	.	TRBD1	TRBJ1-5	TGTGCCAGCAGCTTGGGACAGGGCGTCGTCAATCAGCCCCAGCATTTT	CASSLGQGVVNQPQHF
TRBV12-3/TRBV12-4	.	.	TRBJ2-7	TGTGCCAGCAGCCCGACTAGTAAATCGGCCGAGCAGTACTTC	CASSPTSKSAEQYF
TRBV7-2	.	TRBD2	TRBJ2-3	TGTGCCAGCAGCCTAATAGCGGGAGGTCCAAGCACAGATACGCAGTATTTT	CASSLIAGGPSTDTQYF
TRBV12-3/TRBV12-4	.	TRBD2	TRBJ2-3	TGTGCCAGCACTTTGGGACTAGCGGGAGAGACAGATACGCAGTATTTT	CASTLGLAGETDTQYF
TRBV9	.	.	TRBJ1-6	TGTGCCAGCAGCTACGCATATAATTCACCCCTCCACTTT	CASSYAYNSPLHF
TRBV29-1	.	.	TRBJ1-3	TGCAGCGTTCTCGGGACTACGAGCTCTGGAAACACCATATATTTT	CSVLGTTSSGNTIYF
TRBV7-9	.	.	TRBJ2-1	TGTGCCAGCAGCTTGTACATGACGAATGAGCAGTTCTTC	CASSLYMTNEQFF
TRBV7-6	.	.	TRBJ2-1	TGTGCCAGCAGCTTAAGTAGTTATCCTCCGGCCGAGCAGTTCTTC	CASSLSSYPPAEQFF
TRBV12-3/TRBV12-4	.	.	TRBJ2-3	TGTGCCAGCAGCGAAACCGACAGCACAGATACGCAGTATTTT	CASSETDSTDTQYF
TRBV9	.	TRBD1	TRBJ1-2	TGTGCCAGCAGCGCACCCCTTGATCCAGGGGGAAACTATGGCTACACCTTC	CASSAPLDPGGNYGYTF
TRBV29-1	.	.	TRBJ1-2	TGCAGCGTTGAAGATCCAGCCTATGGCTACACCTTC	CSVEDPAYGYTF
TRBV9	.	.	TRBJ2-7	TGTGCCAGCAGCGTAGGGGGGTCTACCGAGCAGTACTTC	CASSVGGSTEQYF
TRBV1	.	.	TRBJ1-5	TGCACCAGCCTCGGACAGGGGCATCAGCCCCAGCATTTT	CTSLGQGHQPQHF
TRBV24-1	.	TRBD2	TRBJ2-1	TGTGCCTCGGGACTAGCGGGAGAGAATGAGCAGTTCTTC	CASGLAGENEQFF
TRBV19	.	.	TRBJ2-7	TGTGCCAGTCACCAGGGCCCTGCGGGCGAGCAGTACTTC	CASHQGPAGEQYF
TRBV27	.	.	TRBJ1-2	TGTGCCAGCAGCGTACAGGGAGTTGAGGGCTACACCTTC	CASSVQGVEGYTF
TRBV29-1	few	TRBD2	TRBJ2-7	TGCAGCGTTTATAGCGGGAGGGCCTACGAGCAGTACTTC	CSVYSGRAYEQYF